This TCR beta chain is drawn from a study of blood T cells in healthy people across ages. With V trimmed by 4 bases and J by 0 bases, 12 bases remained unmatched. CDR1 SGHRS and CDR2 YFSETQ come from the germline V gene. CDR3 length: 18 residues. Isolation yielded PBMCs, at least 7 million per sample, in every case. Using a J-beta primer mix together with a sample-barcoded 5' primer, a second PCR was run for about 6 to 11 cycles. In TCRdb, the 5' RACE reads were re-called with MiXCR into one record per CDR3 protein. This table has hundreds of thousands of distinct CDR3 sequences, around three fifths appearing once.

V usage is TRBV5-1 and J usage is TRBJ2-1; TRBD2 matches at 8 bases. This sequence originates from a man aged 55-75 years in good health. The sample comprised blood. The CDR3 is CASSVGPSGLSSYNEQFF. Here the CDR3 DNA reads TGCGCCAGCAGCGTGGGGCCTAGCGGGTTGAGCTCCTACAATGAGCAGTTCTTC.